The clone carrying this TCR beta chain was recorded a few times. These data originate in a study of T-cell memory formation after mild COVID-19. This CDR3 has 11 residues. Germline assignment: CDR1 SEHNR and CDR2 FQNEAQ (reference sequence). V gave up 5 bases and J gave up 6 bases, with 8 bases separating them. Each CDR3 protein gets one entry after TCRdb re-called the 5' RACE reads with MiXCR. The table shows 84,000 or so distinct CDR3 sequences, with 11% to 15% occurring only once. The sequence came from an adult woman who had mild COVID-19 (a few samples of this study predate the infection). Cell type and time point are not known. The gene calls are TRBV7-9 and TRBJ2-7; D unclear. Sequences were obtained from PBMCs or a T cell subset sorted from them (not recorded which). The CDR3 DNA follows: TGTGCCAGCAGCCCCTACTCCGAGCAGTACTTC. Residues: CASSPYSEQYF.